This is a list of T cell receptor beta chains from one sample in a study of naive and memory T cell subsets. TCRdb re-called the 5' RACE reads with MiXCR, one entry per CDR3 protein. This sample has 20,000 to 25,000 distinct CDR3 sequences, with approximately 3.9% found just once. The receptor source for this set is a male donor in good health. Each CDR3 is given without its conserved first and last residue.

J: TRBJ2-7; length: 10; V: TRBV29-1; CDR3: SVVRQGDEQY
J: TRBJ2-1; length: 12; V: TRBV12-5; CDR3: ASGFTGGANEQF
J: TRBJ2-1; length: 11; V: TRBV28; CDR3: ASSLRIYNEQF
J: TRBJ2-7; length: 13; V: TRBV28; CDR3: ASSFPGGPGPEQY
J: TRBJ2-1; length: 12; V: TRBV7-2; CDR3: ASSLDGTLDEQF
J: TRBJ2-7; length: 9; V: TRBV11-2; CDR3: ASSFLSEQY
J: TRBJ1-3; length: 15; V: TRBV7-6; CDR3: ASSLFMGRGTGNTIY
J: TRBJ1-1; length: 11; V: TRBV6-1; CDR3: AARKGGNTEAF
J: TRBJ1-5; length: 13; V: TRBV19; CDR3: ASMADRGGNQPQH
J: TRBJ2-1; length: 13; V: TRBV3-1; CDR3: ASSQGDSNYNEQF
J: TRBJ2-2; length: 9; V: TRBV29-1; CDR3: SVGGTGELF
J: TRBJ2-5; length: 13; V: TRBV3-1; CDR3: ASSRTSGVQETQY
J: TRBJ2-1; length: 12; V: TRBV28; CDR3: ASSAGGPYNEQF
J: TRBJ2-5; length: 13; V: TRBV9; CDR3: ASSARRGTQETQY
J: TRBJ1-3; length: 14; V: TRBV6-1; CDR3: ASSERGELSGNTIY
J: TRBJ2-3; length: 13; V: TRBV29-1; CDR3: SVYGLGSSTDTQY
J: TRBJ2-7; length: 11; V: TRBV29-1; CDR3: SHAGGDSYEQY
J: TRBJ1-2; length: 13; V: TRBV28; CDR3: ASMAASSGGYGYT
J: TRBJ2-1; length: 12; V: TRBV27; CDR3: ASSFFRDYNEQF
J: TRBJ2-7; length: 13; V: TRBV6-5; CDR3: ASSPGWSGSYEQY
J: TRBJ1-5; length: 13; V: TRBV30; CDR3: AWSGEQISNQPQH
J: TRBJ2-5; length: 12; V: TRBV5-1; CDR3: ASSSGLAGETQY
J: TRBJ2-1; length: 12; V: TRBV6-5; CDR3: ASSYTDGDNEQF
J: TRBJ2-3; length: 13; V: TRBV6-6; CDR3: ASSYSMDRTDTQY
J: TRBJ2-1; length: 11; V: TRBV29-1; CDR3: SVVYVTYNEQF
J: TRBJ2-3; length: 12; V: TRBV11-1; CDR3: ASSWGQGTDTQY
J: TRBJ1-5; length: 14; V: TRBV6-5; CDR3: ASSRTGGRSNQPQH
J: TRBJ2-1; length: 13; V: TRBV29-1; CDR3: SVEGGLRAHNEQF